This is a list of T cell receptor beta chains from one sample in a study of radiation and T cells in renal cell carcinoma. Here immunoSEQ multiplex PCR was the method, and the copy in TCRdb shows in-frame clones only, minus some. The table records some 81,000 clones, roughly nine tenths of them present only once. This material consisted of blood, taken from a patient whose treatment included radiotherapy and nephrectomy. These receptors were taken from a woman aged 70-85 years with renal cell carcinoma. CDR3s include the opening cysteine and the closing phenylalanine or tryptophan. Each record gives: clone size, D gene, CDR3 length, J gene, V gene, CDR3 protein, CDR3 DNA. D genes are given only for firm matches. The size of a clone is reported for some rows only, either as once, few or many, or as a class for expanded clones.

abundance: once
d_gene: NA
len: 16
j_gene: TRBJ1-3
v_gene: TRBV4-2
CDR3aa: CASSQETAVSGNTIYF
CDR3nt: TGTGCCAGCAGCCAAGAGACGGCCGTCTCTGGAAACACCATATATTTT

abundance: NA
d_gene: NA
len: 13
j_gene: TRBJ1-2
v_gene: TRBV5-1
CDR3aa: CASSFGTVGGYTF
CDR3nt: TGCGCCAGCAGCTTCGGGACGGTGGGAGGCTACACCTTC

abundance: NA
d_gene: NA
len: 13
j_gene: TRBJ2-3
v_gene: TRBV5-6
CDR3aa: CASSRQFTDTQYF
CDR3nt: TGTGCCAGCAGCCGCCAGTTCACAGATACGCAGTATTTT

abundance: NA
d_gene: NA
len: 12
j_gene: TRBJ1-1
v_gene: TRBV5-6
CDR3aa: CASSSGGAVAFF
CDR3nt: TGTGCCAGCAGTTCGGGGGGGGCCGTAGCTTTCTTT

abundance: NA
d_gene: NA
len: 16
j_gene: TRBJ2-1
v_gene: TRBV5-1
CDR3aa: CASSKGAGTGLNEQFF
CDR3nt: TGCGCCAGCAGCAAGGGGGCGGGGACCGGGCTCAATGAGCAGTTCTTC

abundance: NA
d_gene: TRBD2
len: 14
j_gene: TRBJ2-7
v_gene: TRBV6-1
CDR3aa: CASSSGLAGAEQYF
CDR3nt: TGTGCCAGCAGTTCGGGACTAGCGGGGGCTGAGCAGTACTTC

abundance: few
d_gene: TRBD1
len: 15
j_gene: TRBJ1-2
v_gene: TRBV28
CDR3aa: CASSPEDRVLSGYTF
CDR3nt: TGTGCCAGCAGCCCGGAAGACAGGGTTCTCTCTGGCTACACCTTC

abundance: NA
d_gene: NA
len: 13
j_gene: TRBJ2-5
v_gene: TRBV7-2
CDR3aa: CASNLLAGETQYF
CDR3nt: TGTGCCAGCAACCTCCTGGCGGGAGAGACCCAGTACTTC

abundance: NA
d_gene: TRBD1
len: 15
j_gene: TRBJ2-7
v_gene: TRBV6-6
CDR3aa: CASNDSGQGSYEQYF
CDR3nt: TGTGCCAGCAACGACTCGGGACAGGGCTCCTACGAGCAGTACTTC

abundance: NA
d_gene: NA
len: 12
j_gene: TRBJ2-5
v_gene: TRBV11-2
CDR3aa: CASGLAQETQYF
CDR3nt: TGTGCCAGCGGGCTAGCGCAAGAGACCCAGTACTTC

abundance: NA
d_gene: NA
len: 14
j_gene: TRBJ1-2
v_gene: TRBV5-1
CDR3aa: CASPRAPTNYGYTF
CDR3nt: TGCGCCAGTCCCCGGGCCCCGACTAACTATGGCTACACCTTC

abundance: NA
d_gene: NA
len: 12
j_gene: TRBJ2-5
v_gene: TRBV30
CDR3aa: CAWREGLETQYF
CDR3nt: TGTGCCTGGAGGGAGGGATTGGAGACCCAGTACTTC

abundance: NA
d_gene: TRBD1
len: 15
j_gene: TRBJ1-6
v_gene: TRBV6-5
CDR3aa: CASTMGQGASSPLHF
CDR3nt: TGTGCCAGCACCATGGGGCAGGGGGCGAGTTCACCCCTCCACTTT

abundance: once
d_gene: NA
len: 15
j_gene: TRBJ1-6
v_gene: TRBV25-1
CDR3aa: CASSAPGLGISPLHF
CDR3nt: TGTGCCAGCAGTGCACCGGGCCTCGGGATTTCACCCCTCCACTTT

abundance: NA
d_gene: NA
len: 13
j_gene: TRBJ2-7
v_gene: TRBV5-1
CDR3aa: CASSLGVGYEQYF
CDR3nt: TGCGCCAGCAGCTTGGGGGTGGGCTACGAGCAGTACTTC

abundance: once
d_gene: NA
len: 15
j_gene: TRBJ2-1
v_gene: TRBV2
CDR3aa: CASKAGGFSYNEQFF
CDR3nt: TGTGCCAGCAAAGCCGGGGGATTCTCCTACAATGAGCAGTTCTTC

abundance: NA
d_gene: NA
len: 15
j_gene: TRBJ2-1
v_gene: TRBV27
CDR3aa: CASKPGTNSYNEQFF
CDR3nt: TGTGCCAGCAAGCCCGGGACGAACTCCTACAATGAGCAGTTCTTC

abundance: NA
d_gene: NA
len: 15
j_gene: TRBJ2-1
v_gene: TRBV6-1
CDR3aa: CASSRTWSSYNEQFF
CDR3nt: TGTGCCAGCAGTCGGACCTGGAGCTCCTACAATGAGCAGTTCTTC

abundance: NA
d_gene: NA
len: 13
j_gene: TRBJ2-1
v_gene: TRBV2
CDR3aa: CASSVQQENEQFF
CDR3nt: TGTGCCAGCAGTGTCCAACAGGAAAATGAGCAGTTCTTC

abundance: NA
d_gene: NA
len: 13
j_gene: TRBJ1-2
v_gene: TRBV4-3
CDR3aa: CASSQVGVTGYTF
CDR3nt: TGCGCCAGCAGCCAAGTCGGGGTCACGGGCTACACCTTC

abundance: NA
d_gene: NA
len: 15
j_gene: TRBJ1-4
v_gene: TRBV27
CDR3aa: CASSLWGAANEKLFF
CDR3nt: TGTGCCAGCAGTTTATGGGGGGCGGCTAATGAAAAACTGTTTTTT

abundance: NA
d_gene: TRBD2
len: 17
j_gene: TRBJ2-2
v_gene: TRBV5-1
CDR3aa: CASSFGLAGGLTGELFF
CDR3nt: TGCGCCAGCAGCTTCGGACTAGCGGGGGGCCTCACCGGGGAGCTGTTTTTT

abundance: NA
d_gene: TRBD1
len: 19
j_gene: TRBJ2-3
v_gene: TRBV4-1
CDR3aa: CASSQAHLDRVAGTDTQYF
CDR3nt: TGCGCCAGCAGCCAAGCACACCTTGACAGGGTGGCTGGCACAGATACGCAGTATTTT

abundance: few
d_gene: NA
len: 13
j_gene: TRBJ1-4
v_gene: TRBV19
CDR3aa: CASSRQRDEKLFF
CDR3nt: TGTGCCAGTAGCAGACAGCGTGATGAAAAACTGTTTTTT

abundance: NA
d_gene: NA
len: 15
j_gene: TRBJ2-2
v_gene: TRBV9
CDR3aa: CASSVALAGTGELFF
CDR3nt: TGTGCCAGCAGCGTAGCACTGGCGGGGACCGGGGAGCTGTTTTTT

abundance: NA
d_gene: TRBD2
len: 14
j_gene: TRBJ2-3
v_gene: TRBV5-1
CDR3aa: CASGSGGFTDTQYF
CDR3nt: TGCGCCAGCGGCAGCGGGGGGTTCACAGATACGCAGTATTTT

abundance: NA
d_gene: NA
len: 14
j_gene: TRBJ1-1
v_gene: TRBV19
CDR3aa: CASSREPQNTEAFF
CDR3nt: TGTGCCAGTAGTAGGGAACCGCAGAACACTGAAGCTTTCTTT

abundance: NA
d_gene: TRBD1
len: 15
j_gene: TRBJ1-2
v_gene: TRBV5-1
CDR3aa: CASSRDGQANYGYTF
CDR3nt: TGCGCCAGCAGCAGAGATGGACAGGCTAACTATGGCTACACCTTC

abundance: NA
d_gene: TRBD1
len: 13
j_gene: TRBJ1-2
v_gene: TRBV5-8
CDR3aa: CASSKTGGDGYTF
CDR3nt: TGTGCCAGCAGCAAGACAGGGGGCGATGGCTACACCTTC

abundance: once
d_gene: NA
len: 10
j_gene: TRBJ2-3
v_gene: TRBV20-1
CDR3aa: CSGTGPTQYF
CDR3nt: TGCAGTGGTACGGGGCCTACGCAGTATTTT

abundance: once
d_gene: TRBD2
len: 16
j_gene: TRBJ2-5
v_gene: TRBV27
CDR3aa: CASSSPSGGSQETQYF
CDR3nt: TGTGCCAGCAGTTCCCCTAGCGGGGGATCCCAAGAGACCCAGTACTTC

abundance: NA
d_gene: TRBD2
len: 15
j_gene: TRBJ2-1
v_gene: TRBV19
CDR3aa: CASTTTSGGYNEQFF
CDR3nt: TGTGCCAGTACTACTACTAGCGGGGGGTACAATGAGCAGTTCTTC

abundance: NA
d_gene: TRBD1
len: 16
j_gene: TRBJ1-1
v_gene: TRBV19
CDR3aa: CASRPGQGTMNTEAFF
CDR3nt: TGTGCCAGTAGGCCGGGACAGGGGACCATGAACACTGAAGCTTTCTTT

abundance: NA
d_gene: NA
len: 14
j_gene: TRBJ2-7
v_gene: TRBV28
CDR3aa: CASSTPAISYEQYF
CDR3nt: TGTGCCAGCAGTACTCCTGCGATCTCCTACGAGCAGTACTTC

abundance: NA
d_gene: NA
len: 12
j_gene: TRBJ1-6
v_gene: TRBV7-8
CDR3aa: CASSLTNSPLHF
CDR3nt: TGTGCCAGCAGCTTAACAAATTCACCCCTCCACTTT

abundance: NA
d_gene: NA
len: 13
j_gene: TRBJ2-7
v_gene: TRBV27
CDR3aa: CASSFGQRNEQYF
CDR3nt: TGTGCCAGCAGTTTCGGACAGAGAAACGAGCAGTACTTC

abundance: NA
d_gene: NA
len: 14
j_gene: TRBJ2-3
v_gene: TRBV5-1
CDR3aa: CASSRGSVRDTQYF
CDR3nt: TGCGCCAGCAGCCGGGGGTCGGTCAGAGATACGCAGTATTTT

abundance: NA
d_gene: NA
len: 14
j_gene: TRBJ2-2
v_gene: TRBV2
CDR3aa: CASADPGATGELFF
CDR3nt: TGTGCCAGTGCAGATCCAGGAGCCACCGGGGAGCTGTTTTTT

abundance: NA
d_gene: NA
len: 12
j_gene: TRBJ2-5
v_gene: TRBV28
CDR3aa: CASSPPQETQYF
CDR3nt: TGTGCCAGCAGTCCGCCCCAAGAGACCCAGTACTTC

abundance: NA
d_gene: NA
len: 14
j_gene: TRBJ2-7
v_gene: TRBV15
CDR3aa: CATSRAGENYEQYF
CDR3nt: TGTGCCACCAGCAGAGCGGGGGAGAACTACGAGCAGTACTTC

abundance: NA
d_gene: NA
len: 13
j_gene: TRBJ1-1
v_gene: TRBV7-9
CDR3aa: CASTLGGYTEAFF
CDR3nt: TGTGCCAGCACCTTAGGGGGTTACACTGAAGCTTTCTTT

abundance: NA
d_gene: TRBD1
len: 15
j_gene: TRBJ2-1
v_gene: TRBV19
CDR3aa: CASSKTDRINNEQFF
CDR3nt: TGTGCCAGTAGTAAAACGGACAGGATAAACAATGAGCAGTTCTTC

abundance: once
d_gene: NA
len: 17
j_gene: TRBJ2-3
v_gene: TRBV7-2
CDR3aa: CASSDPYGSQGRDTQYF
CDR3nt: TGTGCCAGCAGCGATCCCTATGGGTCCCAAGGACGTGATACGCAGTATTTT

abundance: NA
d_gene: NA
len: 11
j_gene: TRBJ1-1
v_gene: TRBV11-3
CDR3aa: CASSLGLEAFF
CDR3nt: TGTGCCAGCAGCTTAGGTCTTGAAGCTTTCTTT

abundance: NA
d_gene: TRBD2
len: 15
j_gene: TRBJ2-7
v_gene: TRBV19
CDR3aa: CASRLAGAQSYEQYF
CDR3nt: TGTGCCAGTAGACTAGCGGGGGCTCAATCCTACGAGCAGTACTTC

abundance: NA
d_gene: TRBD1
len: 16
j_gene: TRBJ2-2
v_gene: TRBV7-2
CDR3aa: CASSLRQGVDTGELFF
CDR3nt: TGTGCCAGCAGCTTAAGACAGGGGGTAGACACCGGGGAGCTGTTTTTT